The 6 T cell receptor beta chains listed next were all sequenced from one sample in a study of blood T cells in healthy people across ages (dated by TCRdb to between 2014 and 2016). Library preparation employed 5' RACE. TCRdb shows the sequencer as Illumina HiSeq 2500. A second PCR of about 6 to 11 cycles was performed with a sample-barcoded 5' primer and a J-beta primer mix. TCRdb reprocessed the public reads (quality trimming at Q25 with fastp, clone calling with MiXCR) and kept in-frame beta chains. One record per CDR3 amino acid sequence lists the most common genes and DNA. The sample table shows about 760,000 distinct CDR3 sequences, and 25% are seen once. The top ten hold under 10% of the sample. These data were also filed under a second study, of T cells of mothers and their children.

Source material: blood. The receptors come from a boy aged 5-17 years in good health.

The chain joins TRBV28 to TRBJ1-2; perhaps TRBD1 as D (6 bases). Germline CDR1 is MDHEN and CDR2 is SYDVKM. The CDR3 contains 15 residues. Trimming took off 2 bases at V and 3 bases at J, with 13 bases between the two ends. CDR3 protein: CASSLVDRQYYGYTF. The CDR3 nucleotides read TGTGCCAGCAGTTTAGTAGACAGGCAATACTATGGCTACACCTTC.

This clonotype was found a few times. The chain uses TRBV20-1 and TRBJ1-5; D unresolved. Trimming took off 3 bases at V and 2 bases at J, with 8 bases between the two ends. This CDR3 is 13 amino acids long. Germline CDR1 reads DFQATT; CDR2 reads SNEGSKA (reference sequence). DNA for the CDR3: TGCAGTGCTAGCCCCCTGGGCAATCAGCCCCAGCATTTT. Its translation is CSASPLGNQPQHF.

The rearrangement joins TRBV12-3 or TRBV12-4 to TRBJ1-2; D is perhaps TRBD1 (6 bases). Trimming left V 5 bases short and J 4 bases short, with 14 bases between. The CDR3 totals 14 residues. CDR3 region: CASSPEQGRYGYTF. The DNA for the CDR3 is TGTGCCAGCAGTCCCGAACAGGGTCGCTATGGCTACACCTTC.

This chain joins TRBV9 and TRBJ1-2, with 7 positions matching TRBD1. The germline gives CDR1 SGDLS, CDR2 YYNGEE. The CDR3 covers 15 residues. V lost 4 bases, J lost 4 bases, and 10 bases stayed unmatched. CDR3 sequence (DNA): TGTGCCAGCAGCTCGACGACAGGGCCCGGCTATGGCTACACCTTC. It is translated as CASSSTTGPGYGYTF.

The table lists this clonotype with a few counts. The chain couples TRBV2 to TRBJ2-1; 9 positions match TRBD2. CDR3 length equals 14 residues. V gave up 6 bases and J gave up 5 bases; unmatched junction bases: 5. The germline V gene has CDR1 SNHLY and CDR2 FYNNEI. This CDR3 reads CASSRLAANNEQFF. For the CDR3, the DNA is TGTGCCAGCAGCCGACTAGCGGCTAACAATGAGCAGTTCTTC.

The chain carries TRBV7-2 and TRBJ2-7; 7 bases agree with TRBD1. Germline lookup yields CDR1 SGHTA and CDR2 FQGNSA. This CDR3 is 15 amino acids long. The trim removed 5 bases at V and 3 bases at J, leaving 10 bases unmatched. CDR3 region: CASSPIGQASYEQYF. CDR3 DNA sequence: TGTGCCAGCAGCCCCATAGGACAGGCGAGCTACGAGCAGTACTTC.